What follows describes a single T cell receptor (beta chain). The sample holds a few counts of this clone. Its antigen is not yet known. Base qualities are not at hand, and no much larger clone is one base apart. The CDR3, cysteine through phenylalanine, is 13 amino acids long. Just the 39-base CDR3 DNA is kept, in frame starting at base 1. Trimming accounts for 5 bases at V and 3 bases at J, while the number of junction bases matched to no gene is 3. For CDR1 and CDR2, the germline V gene (reference sequence) lists GTSNPN and SVGIG. Each donor gave one peripheral blood draw, roughly 0.12 L on average, collected into heparinised tubes. A BD FACSAria II and a panel including CD45RO, CCR7, CD25, CD127, CD95 and CD27 were used to sort naive, central memory, regulatory and stem cell-like memory CD4+ T cells. Purity was above 98% for every sorted population. Right away, PBMCs were isolated by Lymphoprep density gradient centrifugation and were stained directly, with no culture step. To minimize batch effects, samples were stained and sorted in pairs, one healthy donor with one patient per experiment.

The entry originates in a study of beta chain features in type 1 diabetes (dated by TCRdb to 2017 to 2018). For the wider study: Mean age, gender distribution, total cell number and subset yield were not different between patients and healthy donors. Regulatory and stem cell-like memory subsets were obtained from only 8 patients and roughly 8 healthy donors, while naive and central memory subsets were obtained from all 30 or so donors. The study compared TCRB repertoires of sorted circulating CD4+ T cell subsets between recently diagnosed type 1 diabetes patients and matched healthy donors. A total of over 95,000,000 sorted cells were examined across all samples, and RNA yield correlated strongly with the number of cells per subset. The paper as a whole reports these results and caveats: Because cDNA was sequenced instead of genomic DNA, highly expressing activated cells could be over-represented, though the groups showed no difference in activation or CD3 levels. PCR may preferentially amplify shorter templates, but because patient and control samples were amplified and corrected together, any resulting skew would affect both groups equally. Fewer insertions and more nucleotide deletions at VDJ recombination sites were observed in patients with type 1 diabetes, implying thymic rearrangement abnormalities. Naive, central memory and regulatory TCRB repertoires appeared more similar among patients than among healthy donors. Because the HLA sub-analyses included only small numbers of individuals, any influence of HLA type on TCRB rearrangement was left unresolved. In all four CD4+ subsets, TCRB CDR3 length was moderately but significantly shorter in type 1 diabetes patients.

The entire isolated RNA was reverse transcribed using the High Capacity cDNA Reverse Transcription Kit, and thus expressed TCRB transcripts were sequenced. Deep immunoSEQ sequencing was performed on naive, central memory and regulatory T cell samples, with an average of around 3.5 million total reads per sample. After sorted cells were lysed in RLT buffer, RNA was extracted with DNase-treated RNeasy Micro or Mini kits, with the choice depending on cell number. To prevent cross-contamination, each cell subset was processed individually, whereas patient and healthy donor samples were processed jointly. TCRB sequences were amplified from cDNA with the immunoSEQ multiplex PCR, producing 87-bp fragments spanning the CDR3 region. Sequencing of the amplicons was performed on the Illumina HiSeq platform. In the original analysis: PCR bias was computationally corrected using synthetic template baselines, reads within Hamming distance 2 were collapsed, and singletons that could not be merged were discarded. By aligning reads against IMGT, V, D and J genes, CDR3 length, and insertions or deletions at six rearrangement sites were assigned. Clonotype counts were normalized to sorted cell number within each subset before computing true diversity and Gini coefficients with the tcR R package. The overlap coefficient, calculated on TCRB nucleotide sequences, was used to quantify repertoire sharing. Out-of-frame TCRB sequences from naive cells were analyzed to stand in for the pre-selection repertoire. The source is immuneACCESS, and TCRdb retained only in-frame sequences with V and J called. Part of the clones is not carried over; for the studies checked, unresolved V genes explain less than half of this, and the remainder is unexplained. V, J and clone size are those of that table, while D and trimming were read from the DNA. The sample yields under 300,000 clones; approximately 25% were counted once. The ten most abundant clones make up about 0.011% of the sample.

The specimen sequenced was naive CD4+ T cells from blood. The cell subset or site label corresponds to: true naive CD4+ T cells. This chain is built from TRBV30 and TRBJ1-4, with 7 bases matching TRBD1. This receptor was obtained from a woman in her 30s with type 1 diabetes. The CDR3 protein: CAWGGTANEKLFF. The DNA sequence is TGTGCCTGGGGGGGGACAGCTAATGAAAAACTGTTTTTT.